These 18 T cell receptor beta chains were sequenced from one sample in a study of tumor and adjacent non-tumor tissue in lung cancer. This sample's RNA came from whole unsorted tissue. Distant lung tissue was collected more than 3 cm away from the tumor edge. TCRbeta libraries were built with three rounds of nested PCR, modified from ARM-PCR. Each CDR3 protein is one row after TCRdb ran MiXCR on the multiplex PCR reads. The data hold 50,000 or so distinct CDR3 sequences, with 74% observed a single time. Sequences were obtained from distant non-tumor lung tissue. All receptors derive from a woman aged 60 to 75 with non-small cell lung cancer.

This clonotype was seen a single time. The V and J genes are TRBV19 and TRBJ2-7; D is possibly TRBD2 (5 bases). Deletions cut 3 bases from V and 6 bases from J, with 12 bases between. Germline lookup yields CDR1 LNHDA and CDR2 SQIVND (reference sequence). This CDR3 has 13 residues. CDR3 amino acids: CASSIRGSFEQYF. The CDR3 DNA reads TGTGCCAGTAGTATCCGGGGTTCTTTCGAGCAGTACTTC.

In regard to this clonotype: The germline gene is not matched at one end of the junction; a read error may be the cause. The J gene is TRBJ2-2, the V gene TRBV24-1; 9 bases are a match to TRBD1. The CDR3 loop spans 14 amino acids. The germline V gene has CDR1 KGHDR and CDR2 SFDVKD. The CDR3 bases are TGTGCCACCAACAGGGGGCAGAACACCGGGCAGCTGTTTTTT. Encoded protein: CATNRGQNTGQLFF.

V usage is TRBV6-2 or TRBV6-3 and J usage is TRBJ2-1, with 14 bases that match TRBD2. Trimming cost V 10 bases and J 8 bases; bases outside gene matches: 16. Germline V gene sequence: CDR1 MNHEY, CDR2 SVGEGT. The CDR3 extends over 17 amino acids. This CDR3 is CANSLTSGRAANDEQFF. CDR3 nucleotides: TGTGCCAACAGCCTGACTAGCGGGAGGGCCGCAAACGATGAGCAGTTCTTC.

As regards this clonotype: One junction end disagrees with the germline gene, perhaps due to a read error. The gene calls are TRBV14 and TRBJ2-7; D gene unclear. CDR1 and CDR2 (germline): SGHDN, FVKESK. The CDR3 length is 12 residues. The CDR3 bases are TGTGCCAACAGCCCAGACCGCCGCGATCAGCACTTC. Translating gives CANSPDRRDQHF.

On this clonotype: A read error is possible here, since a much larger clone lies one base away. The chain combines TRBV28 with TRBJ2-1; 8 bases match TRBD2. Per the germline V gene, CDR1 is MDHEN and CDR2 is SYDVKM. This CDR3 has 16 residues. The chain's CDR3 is CANSLWAGGVYNEQFF. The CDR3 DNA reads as TGTGCCAACAGTTTATGGGCGGGAGGAGTCTACAATGAGCAGTTCTTC.

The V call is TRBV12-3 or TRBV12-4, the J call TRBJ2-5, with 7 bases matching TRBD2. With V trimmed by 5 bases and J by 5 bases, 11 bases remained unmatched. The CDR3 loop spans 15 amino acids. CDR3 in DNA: TGTGCCAGCAGTCACGACGGCGGGAGTGTGGAGACCCAGTACTTC. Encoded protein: CASSHDGGSVETQYF.

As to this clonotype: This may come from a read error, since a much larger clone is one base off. The CDR3 spells CTSRVTGFDSPLHF. The CDR3 coding sequence is TGTACCAGCAGAGTAACAGGATTTGATTCACCCCTCCACTTT. The chain joins TRBV6-6 to TRBJ1-6; the D gene is possibly TRBD1 (5 bases). CDR3 length: 14 amino acids. From germline, CDR1 is MNHNY and CDR2 SVGAGI (reference sequence).

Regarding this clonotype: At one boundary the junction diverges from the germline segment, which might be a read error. CDR3 protein: CARSFRTGGWEAQYF. The CDR3 DNA reads as TGTGCCAGAAGCTTTAGGACAGGGGGCTGGGAGGCCCAGTACTTC. The chain employs TRBV5-6 and TRBJ2-5, with 11 bases that match TRBD1. The CDR3 is 15 residues long. Germline V gives CDR1 SGHDT, CDR2 YYEEEE.

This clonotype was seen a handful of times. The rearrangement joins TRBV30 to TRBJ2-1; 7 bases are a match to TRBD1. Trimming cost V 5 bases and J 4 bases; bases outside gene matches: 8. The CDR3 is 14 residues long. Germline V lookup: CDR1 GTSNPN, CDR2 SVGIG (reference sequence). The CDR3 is CAWGSETGYNEQFF. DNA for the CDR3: TGTGCCTGGGGATCCGAGACAGGGTACAATGAGCAGTTCTTC.

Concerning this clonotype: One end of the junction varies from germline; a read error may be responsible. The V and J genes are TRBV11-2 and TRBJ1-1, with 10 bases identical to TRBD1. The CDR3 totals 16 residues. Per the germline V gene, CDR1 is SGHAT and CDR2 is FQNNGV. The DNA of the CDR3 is TGTGCCAGGAGATCCAGGGACAGGGGCATGAACTCTGAAGCTTTCTTT. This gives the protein CARRSRDRGMNSEAFF.

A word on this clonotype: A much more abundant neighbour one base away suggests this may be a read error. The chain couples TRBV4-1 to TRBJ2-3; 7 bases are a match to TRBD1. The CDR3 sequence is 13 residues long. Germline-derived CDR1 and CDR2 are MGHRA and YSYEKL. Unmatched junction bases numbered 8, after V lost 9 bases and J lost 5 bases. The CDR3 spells CASNRDSLDTQYF. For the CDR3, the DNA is TGCGCCAGTAACCGGGACAGCTTAGATACGCAGTATTTT.

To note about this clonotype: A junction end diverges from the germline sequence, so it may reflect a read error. The CDR3 DNA reads TGCAGCGCTGTCGAGCAGTACTTT. Its translation is CSAVEQYF. This chain connects TRBV29-1 to TRBJ2-7; D ambiguous. Germline assignment: CDR1 SQVTM and CDR2 ANQGSEA. CDR3 length equals 8 residues.

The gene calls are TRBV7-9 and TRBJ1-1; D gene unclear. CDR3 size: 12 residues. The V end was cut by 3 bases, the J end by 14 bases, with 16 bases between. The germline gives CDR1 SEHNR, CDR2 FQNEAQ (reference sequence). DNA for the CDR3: TGTGCCAGCAGCTTTGGCCCCTCACAAGTATTCTTT. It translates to CASSFGPSQVFF. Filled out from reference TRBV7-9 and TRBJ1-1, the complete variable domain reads DTGVSQNPRHKITKRGQNVTFRCDPISEHNRLYWYRQTLGQGPEFLTYFQNEAQLEKSRLLSDRFSAERPKGSFSTLEIQRTEQGDSAMYLCASSFGPSQVFFGQGTRLTVV.

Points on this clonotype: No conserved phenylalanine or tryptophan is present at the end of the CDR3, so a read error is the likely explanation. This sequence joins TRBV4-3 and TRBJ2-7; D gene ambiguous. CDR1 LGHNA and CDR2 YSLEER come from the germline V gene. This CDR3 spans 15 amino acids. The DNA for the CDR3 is TGCACCAGCAGCCAAGATACAGCCTCCGTCTACGAGCAGTACTCC. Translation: CTSSQDTASVYEQYS.

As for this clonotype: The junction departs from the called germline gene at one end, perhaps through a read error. In DNA form, the CDR3 reads TGCGCCAACAGCCAGTATGGGACTAGCGGGACTATAGCCCACAATGAGCAGTTCTTC. Residues: CANSQYGTSGTIAHNEQFF. The chain uses TRBV4-3 and TRBJ2-1; TRBD2 matches at 13 bases. Germline assignment: CDR1 LGHNA and CDR2 YSLEER. This CDR3 is built from 19 residues.

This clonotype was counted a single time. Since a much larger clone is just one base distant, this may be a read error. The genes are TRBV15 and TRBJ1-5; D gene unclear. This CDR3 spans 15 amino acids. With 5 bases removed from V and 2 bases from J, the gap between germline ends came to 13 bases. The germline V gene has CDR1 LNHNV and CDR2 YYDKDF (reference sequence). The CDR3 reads CATSPVSGCNQPQHF. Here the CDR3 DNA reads TGTGCCACCAGCCCCGTCTCCGGGTGCAATCAGCCCCAGCATTTT.

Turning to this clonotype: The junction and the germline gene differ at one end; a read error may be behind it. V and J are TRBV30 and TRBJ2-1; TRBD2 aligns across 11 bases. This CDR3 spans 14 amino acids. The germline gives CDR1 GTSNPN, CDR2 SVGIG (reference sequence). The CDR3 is CAWSGLAGGRYQCF. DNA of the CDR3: TGTGCCTGGAGTGGGCTAGCGGGAGGCCGCTATCAGTGTTTC.

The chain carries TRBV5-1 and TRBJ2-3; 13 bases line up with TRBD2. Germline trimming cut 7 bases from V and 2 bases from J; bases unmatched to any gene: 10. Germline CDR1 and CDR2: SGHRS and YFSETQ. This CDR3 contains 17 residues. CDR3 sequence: CASCPGTSGDFTDTQYF. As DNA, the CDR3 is TGCGCCAGCTGCCCGGGGACTAGCGGGGATTTCACAGATACGCAGTATTTT.